The 5 T cell receptor beta chains below were found in one sample sequenced in a study of cytomegalovirus exposure and HLA in healthy donors. Both 60 Vbeta primers and 13 Jbeta primers went into the PCR. Using immunoSEQ multiplex PCR, the repertoire was profiled, and TCRdb retains in-frame clones only, with some absent. The sample lists about 88,000 clones; 75% to 90% were seen once. Input material: PBMCs. The receptors derive from a man aged 18 to 30 in good health and CMV-seronegative.

The J gene is TRBJ1-4, the V gene TRBV5-1; TRBD1 might be the D (6 bases). The length of the CDR3 is 15 residues. Per germline, CDR1 SGHRS and CDR2 YFSETQ. V dropped 4 bases and J dropped 4 bases, with 14 bases sitting between them. CDR3 in amino acids: CASSVSGALNEKLFF. For the CDR3, the DNA is TGCGCCAGCAGCGTCTCAGGGGCCCTTAATGAAAAACTGTTTTTT.

The V and J genes are TRBV7-3 and TRBJ2-1; 9 bases agree with TRBD2. The CDR3 extends over 15 amino acids. Looked up from germline, CDR1 is SGHTA and CDR2 is FQGTGA. Germline trimming cut 2 bases from V and 7 bases from J; bases unmatched to any gene: 6. The CDR3 region has the DNA TGTGCCAGCAGCTTAGGGGCTAGCGGGATGAATGAGCAGTTCTTC. Amino acids: CASSLGASGMNEQFF.

This chain uses TRBV9 with TRBJ2-7; 9 bases are shared with TRBD1. The CDR3 length is 13 residues. The V gene end was trimmed by 7 bases and the J gene end by 5 bases; junction bases not matched to a gene: 7. Germline loops: CDR1 SGDLS, CDR2 YYNGEE. CDR3 DNA: TGTGCCAGCGGCCGGGACAGGGTTCACGAGCAGTACTTC. Its protein is CASGRDRVHEQYF. The variable domain in full, completed from reference TRBV9 and TRBJ2-7, reads DSGVTQTPKHLITATGQRVTLRCSPRSGDLSVYWYQQSLDQGLQFLIQYYNGEERAKGNILERFSAQQFPDLHSELNLSSLELGDSALYFCASGRDRVHEQYFGPGTRLTVT.

The gene calls are TRBV10-3 and TRBJ2-3; 10 bases are a match to TRBD1. CDR3 length equals 15 residues. CDR1 is ENHRY, CDR2 SYGVKD, per germline. Trimming removed 5 bases from V and 1 base from J; junction bases left unmatched: 3. The CDR3 DNA is TGTGCCATCAGTTCCGGGACAGGGGGCACAGATACGCAGTATTTT. Its protein product is CAISSGTGGTDTQYF.

CDR3 DNA: TGCGCCAGCAGCCAAGGCGGGGACAGGGTCACCTACGAGCAGTACTTC. Amino acids: CASSQGGDRVTYEQYF. The chain links TRBV4-1 to TRBJ2-7; 9 nucleotides match TRBD1. The junction had 6 bases not matched to a gene; V was cut back by 1 base and J by 2 bases. CDR3 length: 16 amino acids. Germline CDR1 is MGHRA and CDR2 is YSYEKL.